The entry below describes one T cell receptor beta chain. These data belong to a study of technical replicates of blood from several donors. Germline V gene data show CDR1 as LNHNV and CDR2 as YYDKDF (reference sequence). CDR3 length: 16 residues. The junction had 6 bases not matched to a gene; V was cut back by 1 base and J by 3 bases. The table came from immunoSEQ multiplex PCR; TCRdb's copy has only in-frame clones and leaves some out. Here the sample spans over 60,000 clones, roughly 93% being singletons. Source material: T cells isolated from PBMCs. The clonotype comes from a human donor in good health. This chain connects TRBV15 to TRBJ2-3, with 8 positions matching TRBD2. As DNA, the CDR3 is TGTGCCACCAGCAGAGTCCGGGGGGGCTCGACAGATACGCAGTATTTT. Amino acid sequence: CATSRVRGGSTDTQYF. The whole variable domain, filled in from reference TRBV15 and TRBJ2-3, reads DAMVIQNPRYQVTQFGKPVTLSCSQTLNHNVMYWYQQKSSQAPKLLFHYYDKDFNNEADTPDNFQSRRPNTSFCFLDIRSPGLGDTAMYLCATSRVRGGSTDTQYFGPGTRLTVL.